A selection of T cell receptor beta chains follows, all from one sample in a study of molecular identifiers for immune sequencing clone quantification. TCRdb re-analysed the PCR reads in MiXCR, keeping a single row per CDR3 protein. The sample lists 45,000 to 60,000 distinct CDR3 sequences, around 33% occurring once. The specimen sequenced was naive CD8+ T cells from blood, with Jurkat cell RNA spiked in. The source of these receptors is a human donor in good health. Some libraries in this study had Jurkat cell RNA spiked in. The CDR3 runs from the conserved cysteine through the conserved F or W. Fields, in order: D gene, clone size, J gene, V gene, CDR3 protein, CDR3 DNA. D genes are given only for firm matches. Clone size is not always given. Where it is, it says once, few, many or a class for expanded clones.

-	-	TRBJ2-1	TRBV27	CASSLGLGGYNEQFF	TGTGCCAGCAGTTTAGGGCTAGGGGGTTACAATGAGCAGTTCTTC
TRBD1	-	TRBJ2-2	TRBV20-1	CSARGQGATGELIF	TGCAGTGCTAGGGGACAGGGGGCGACCGGGGAGCTGATTTTT
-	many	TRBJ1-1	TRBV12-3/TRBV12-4	CASSPGTEAFF	TGTGCCAGCAGTCCCGGGACAGAAGCTTTCTTT
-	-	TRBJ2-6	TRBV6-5	CACTLTGGNSGANVLTF	TGTGCCTGCACCCTGACAGGAGGGAACTCTGGGGCCAACGTCCTGACTTTC
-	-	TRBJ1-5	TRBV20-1	CGARDSLEYNSNQPQHF	TGCGGTGCTAGAGACAGTCTGGAATATAATAGCAATCAGCCCCAGCATTTT
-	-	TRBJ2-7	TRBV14	CASRHKGAGTDLTYEQYF	TGTGCCAGCAGACACAAGGGGGCGGGGACAGATTTAACCTACGAGCAGTACTTC
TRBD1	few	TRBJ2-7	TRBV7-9	CASSSRDRAYEQYF	TGTGCCAGCAGCTCCCGGGACAGGGCTTACGAGCAGTACTTC
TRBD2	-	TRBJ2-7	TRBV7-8	CASRICRGGYEQYF	TGTGCCAGCAGGATCTGTCGGGGGGGTTACGAGCAGTACTTC
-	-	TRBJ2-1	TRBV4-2	CVSSQDRDDEQFF	TGTGTCAGCAGCCAAGATAGGGACGATGAGCAGTTCTTC
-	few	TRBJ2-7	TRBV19	CASSISRPYEQYF	TGTGCCAGTAGTATATCCAGGCCCTACGAGCAGTACTTC